The present entry profiles one T cell receptor beta chain with its context. What it binds is unknown. A much larger clone lies a single base off, so this may be a read error. These data originate in a study of tumor-infiltrating lymphocytes in primary liver carcinoma. Study details: The yield of productive TCRbeta reads per sample was roughly 3.65 to 7.5 million and was similar across tissue types.

The CDR3 totals 12 residues. Study-level points and caveats: Pairs comparing tumor with adjacent tissue or blood overlapped less than pairs drawn from tumor regions.

Total RNA (around 510 ng) served as template for TCR beta cDNA synthesis primed by a constant-region primer. Amplification in three nested multiplex PCR rounds with slightly modified ARM-PCR gave rise to TCR beta libraries. Rounds one and two of PCR, each of about 10 cycles, were primed with TRBV1-TRBV30 forward primers and a C-beta reverse primer. MiXCR, applied by TCRdb to the multiplex PCR reads, yields one record per CDR3 protein. The table records roughly 120,000 distinct CDR3 sequences, 55% to 65% of them present only once. Investigators took RNA and DNA out together from 20-30 mg of unsorted bulk tissue. Patients underwent resection of primary liver carcinoma. Five distinct regions per tumor were sampled.

The TCR sequence derives from an older woman with primary liver carcinoma and hepatitis B virus infection. The chain employs TRBV12-3 or TRBV12-4 and TRBJ2-2; possibly TRBD2 for D (5 bases). The specimen sequenced was liver tumor tissue from sampling region 1. Subset reported: tumor region T1, superior pole. CDR3 sequence (DNA): TGTGCCAGTAAGCGGAACATCGGGGAGCTGTTTTTT. Protein sequence: CASKRNIGELFF.